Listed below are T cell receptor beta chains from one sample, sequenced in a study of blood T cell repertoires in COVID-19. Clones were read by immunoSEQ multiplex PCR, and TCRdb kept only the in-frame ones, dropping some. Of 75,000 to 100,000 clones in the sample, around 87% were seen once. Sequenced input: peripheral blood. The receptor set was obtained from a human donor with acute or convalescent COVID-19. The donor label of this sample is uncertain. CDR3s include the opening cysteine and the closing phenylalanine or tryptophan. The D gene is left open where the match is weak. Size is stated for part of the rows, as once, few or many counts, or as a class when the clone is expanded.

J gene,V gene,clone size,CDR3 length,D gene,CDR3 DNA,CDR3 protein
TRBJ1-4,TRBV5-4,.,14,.,TGTGCCAGCAGAAAGCAGGGTGTCAATGAAAAACTGTTTTTT,CASRKQGVNEKLFF
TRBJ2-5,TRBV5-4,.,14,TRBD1,TGTGCCAGCAGCGCCGAATACAACAGGGGGCGGGAGTACTTC,CASSAEYNRGREYF
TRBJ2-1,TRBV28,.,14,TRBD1,TGTGCCAGCGGAGACAGGGGGCCCTACAATGAGCAGTTCTTC,CASGDRGPYNEQFF
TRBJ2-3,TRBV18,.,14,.,TGTGCCAGCTCACCGGGCCGGCTCACAGATACGCAGTATTTT,CASSPGRLTDTQYF
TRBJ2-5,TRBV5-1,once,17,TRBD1,TGCGCCAGCAGCTTGGGGGCTTGGGGACAGAACCAAGAGACCCAGTACTTC,CASSLGAWGQNQETQYF
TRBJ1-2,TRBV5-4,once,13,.,TGTGCCAGCAGCTTGCCAGGGGACTATGGCTACACCTTC,CASSLPGDYGYTF
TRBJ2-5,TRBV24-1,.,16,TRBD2,TGTGCCACCAGTGGGACTGGCGGGGGACGGGAAGAGACCCAGTACTTC,CATSGTGGGREETQYF
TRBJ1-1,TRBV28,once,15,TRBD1,TGTGCCAGCAGTTTTGGGGACAGGGCGGGCACTGAAGCTTTCTTT,CASSFGDRAGTEAFF
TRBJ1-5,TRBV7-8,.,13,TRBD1,TGTGCCAGCAGCTTCTTGACAGGGCAGCCCCAGCATTTT,CASSFLTGQPQHF
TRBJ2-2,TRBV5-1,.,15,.,TGCGCCAGCAGCAGAAGGGGGTCGAGCACCGGGGAGCTGTTTTTT,CASSRRGSSTGELFF
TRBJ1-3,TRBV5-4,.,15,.,TGTGCCAGCAGCTTCAACCGGGACTCTGGAAACACCATATATTTT,CASSFNRDSGNTIYF
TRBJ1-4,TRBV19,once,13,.,TGTGCCAGTAGTGATAGAAGAGGGTTAGAACTGTTTTTT,CASSDRRGLELFF
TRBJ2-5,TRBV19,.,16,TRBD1,TGTGCCAGTAGTAGCCGGGACAGGGGGTACCAAGAGACCCAGTACTTC,CASSSRDRGYQETQYF
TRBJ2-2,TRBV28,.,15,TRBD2,TGTGCCAGCAGTTTCCAGCGGGGGGGCGTAGGGGAGCTGTTTTTT,CASSFQRGGVGELFF